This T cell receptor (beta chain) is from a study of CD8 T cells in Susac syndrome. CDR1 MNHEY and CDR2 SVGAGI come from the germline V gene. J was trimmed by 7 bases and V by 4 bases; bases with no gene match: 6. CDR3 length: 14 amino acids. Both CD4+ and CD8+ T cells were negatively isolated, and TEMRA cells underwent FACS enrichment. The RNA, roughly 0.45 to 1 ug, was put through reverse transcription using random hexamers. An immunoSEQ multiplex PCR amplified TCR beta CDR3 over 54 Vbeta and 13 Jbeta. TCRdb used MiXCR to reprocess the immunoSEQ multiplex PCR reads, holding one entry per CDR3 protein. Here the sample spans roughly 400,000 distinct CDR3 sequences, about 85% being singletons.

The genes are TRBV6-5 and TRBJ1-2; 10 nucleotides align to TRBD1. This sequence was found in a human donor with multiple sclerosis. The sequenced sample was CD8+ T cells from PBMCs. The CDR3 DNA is TGTGCCAGCAGTTTCTCCGGGACAGGGGTTGGCTACACCTTC. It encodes CASSFSGTGVGYTF.